These T cell receptor beta chains were read from a single sample in a study of T-cell reconstitution after alpha-beta-depleted transplantation in children. MiXCR, run by TCRdb on the PCR reads, gives a single entry per CDR3 protein. The sample lists about 490,000 distinct CDR3 sequences, 10% occurring once. The material sequenced was PBMCs, taken before TCRalphabeta/CD19-depleted stem cell transplant. All receptors come from a child under 10 years old with inherited bone marrow failure, due to receive a stem cell transplant. CDR3s include the opening cysteine and the closing phenylalanine or tryptophan. Fields, in order: CDR3 DNA, CDR3 protein, D gene, clone size, J gene, V gene. The D gene is left open where the match is weak. A row's size may be missing; if present it is once, few, many or a size class.

cdr3_nt: TGTGCCAGCAGTTGGTTGGGGTCCTACGAGCAGTACTTC
cdr3_aa: CASSWLGSYEQYF
d_call: -
clone_size: many
j_call: TRBJ2-7
v_call: TRBV6-2/TRBV6-3

cdr3_nt: TGTGCCAGCAGCCCCGGGCACCCCTGCAATGAGCAGTTCTTC
cdr3_aa: CASSPGHPCNEQFF
d_call: -
clone_size: few
j_call: TRBJ2-1
v_call: TRBV7-9

cdr3_nt: TGTGCCAGCAGAACCGGGACAGGGTCCTCCTACGAGCAGTACTTC
cdr3_aa: CASRTGTGSSYEQYF
d_call: TRBD1
clone_size: -
j_call: TRBJ2-7
v_call: TRBV12-3/TRBV12-4

cdr3_nt: TGCAGCGTACTAGCGGTCTCTAGCACAGATACGCAGTATTTT
cdr3_aa: CSVLAVSSTDTQYF
d_call: TRBD2
clone_size: many
j_call: TRBJ2-3
v_call: TRBV29-1

cdr3_nt: TGCAGCGTTAGGTTACAGGGGTACTATGGCTACACCTTC
cdr3_aa: CSVRLQGYYGYTF
d_call: TRBD1
clone_size: few
j_call: TRBJ1-2
v_call: TRBV29-1

cdr3_nt: TGTGCCAGCAGTTTATCCCCGACAGGGGAGGCCACCGGGGAGCTGTTTTTT
cdr3_aa: CASSLSPTGEATGELFF
d_call: TRBD1
clone_size: few
j_call: TRBJ2-2
v_call: TRBV27

cdr3_nt: TGTGCCACCAGTGATCCGCGGGGGTCCGGGGAGCTGTTTTTT
cdr3_aa: CATSDPRGSGELFF
d_call: TRBD2
clone_size: many
j_call: TRBJ2-2
v_call: TRBV24-1

cdr3_nt: TGCGCCAGCAGCCAACGACAGGGGGCAAATCAGCCCCAGCATTTT
cdr3_aa: CASSQRQGANQPQHF
d_call: TRBD1
clone_size: many
j_call: TRBJ1-5
v_call: TRBV4-3

cdr3_nt: TGTGCCAGTAGTATGTCCTTCCCCACAGATACGCAGTATTTT
cdr3_aa: CASSMSFPTDTQYF
d_call: -
clone_size: -
j_call: TRBJ2-3
v_call: TRBV19

cdr3_nt: TGCAGTGCTACCTCAGGGCGGGAGGGCCGGCAGACCCAGTACTTC
cdr3_aa: CSATSGREGRQTQYF
d_call: TRBD2
clone_size: many
j_call: TRBJ2-5
v_call: TRBV20-1

cdr3_nt: TGTGCCTGTTGGACCGACAGGGGACTAGGATGGGGCTACACCTTC
cdr3_aa: CACWTDRGLGWGYTF
d_call: TRBD1
clone_size: many
j_call: TRBJ1-2
v_call: TRBV30

cdr3_nt: TGTGCCAGCAGCCAAGATCTAAAGGGAGGGAACACCGGGGAGCTGTTTTTT
cdr3_aa: CASSQDLKGGNTGELFF
d_call: -
clone_size: many
j_call: TRBJ2-2
v_call: TRBV4-2

cdr3_nt: TGCGCCAGCAGCTCAAATGGGGAAGATACGCAGTATTTT
cdr3_aa: CASSSNGEDTQYF
d_call: -
clone_size: many
j_call: TRBJ2-3
v_call: TRBV4-3

cdr3_nt: TGCAGTGCTAGAGATAGTAGTGGGAGGGCTGGGGCCAACGTCCTGACTTTC
cdr3_aa: CSARDSSGRAGANVLTF
d_call: TRBD2
clone_size: -
j_call: TRBJ2-6
v_call: TRBV20-1

cdr3_nt: TGCAGTGCTAGAGTCCTAGCGGGAGCCTACGAGCAGTACTTC
cdr3_aa: CSARVLAGAYEQYF
d_call: TRBD2
clone_size: many
j_call: TRBJ2-7
v_call: TRBV20-1

cdr3_nt: TGTGCCAGCAGCCAAGGACTCGGACTAGCGGGAGCCGACGAGCAGTACTTC
cdr3_aa: CASSQGLGLAGADEQYF
d_call: TRBD2
clone_size: many
j_call: TRBJ2-7
v_call: TRBV4-2

cdr3_nt: TGCAGCGTTGGCCCCAATCGCTACAATGAGCAGTTCTTC
cdr3_aa: CSVGPNRYNEQFF
d_call: -
clone_size: many
j_call: TRBJ2-1
v_call: TRBV29-1

cdr3_nt: TGTGCCAGCAGTTTTATAGCGGGAAGGCGTGAGACCCAGTACTTC
cdr3_aa: CASSFIAGRRETQYF
d_call: TRBD2
clone_size: many
j_call: TRBJ2-5
v_call: TRBV12-3/TRBV12-4

cdr3_nt: TGTGCCAGCTCATCGTCCGGGACTAGCGGGAGCGAGCAGTACTTC
cdr3_aa: CASSSSGTSGSEQYF
d_call: TRBD2
clone_size: few
j_call: TRBJ2-7
v_call: TRBV18

cdr3_nt: TGCAGCGCGGCCAGGGACCGAGACTATGGCTACACCTTC
cdr3_aa: CSAARDRDYGYTF
d_call: -
clone_size: many
j_call: TRBJ1-2
v_call: TRBV29-1

cdr3_nt: TGTGCCAGCAGCTTAGGTTTCTCGGGCAGGGCCTACGAGCAGTACTTC
cdr3_aa: CASSLGFSGRAYEQYF
d_call: -
clone_size: many
j_call: TRBJ2-7
v_call: TRBV7-8

cdr3_nt: TGTGCCAGCAGCCCAGGACAGGGCTACACCGGGGAGCTGTTTTTT
cdr3_aa: CASSPGQGYTGELFF
d_call: TRBD1
clone_size: -
j_call: TRBJ2-2
v_call: TRBV11-3

cdr3_nt: TGTGCCAGCAGCTTTGGTGTCACGGGGCAGTTCTTC
cdr3_aa: CASSFGVTGQFF
d_call: -
clone_size: -
j_call: TRBJ2-1
v_call: TRBV7-2

cdr3_nt: TGTGCCAGCAGCAACCGGACTAGCGGGAGTGGCTATGAGCAGTTCTTC
cdr3_aa: CASSNRTSGSGYEQFF
d_call: TRBD2
clone_size: few
j_call: TRBJ2-1
v_call: TRBV11-3

cdr3_nt: TGTGCCAGCAGCACCCGGGACAGGTTCTACGAGCAGTACTTC
cdr3_aa: CASSTRDRFYEQYF
d_call: TRBD1
clone_size: -
j_call: TRBJ2-7
v_call: TRBV11-2

cdr3_nt: TGTGCCAGCGGGAGGGCCATGATGGGGAATGAGCAGTTCTTC
cdr3_aa: CASGRAMMGNEQFF
d_call: TRBD2
clone_size: many
j_call: TRBJ2-1
v_call: TRBV6-2/TRBV6-3

cdr3_nt: TGCAGCGTCGGACAGTTCCCGAACACTGAAGCTTTCTTT
cdr3_aa: CSVGQFPNTEAFF
d_call: -
clone_size: many
j_call: TRBJ1-1
v_call: TRBV29-1

cdr3_nt: TGCAGTGCTAGTCACGGACAGGGAAGGAATGAAAAACTGTTTTTT
cdr3_aa: CSASHGQGRNEKLFF
d_call: TRBD1
clone_size: many
j_call: TRBJ1-4
v_call: TRBV20-1

cdr3_nt: TGTGCCAGCAGTTTAGCGCGGGGGGTCCACGAGCAGTACTTC
cdr3_aa: CASSLARGVHEQYF
d_call: TRBD2
clone_size: -
j_call: TRBJ2-7
v_call: TRBV12-3/TRBV12-4